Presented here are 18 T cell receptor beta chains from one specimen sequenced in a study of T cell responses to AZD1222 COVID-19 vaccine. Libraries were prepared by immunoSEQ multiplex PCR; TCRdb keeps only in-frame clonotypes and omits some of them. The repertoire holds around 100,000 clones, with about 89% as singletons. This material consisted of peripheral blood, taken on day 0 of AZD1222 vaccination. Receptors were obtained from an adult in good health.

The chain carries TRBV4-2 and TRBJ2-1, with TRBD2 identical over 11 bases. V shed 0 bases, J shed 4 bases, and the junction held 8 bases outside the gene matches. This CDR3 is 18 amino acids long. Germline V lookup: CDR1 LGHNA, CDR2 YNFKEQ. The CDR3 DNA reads TGTGCCAGCAGCCAAGATTGGGAGGGACTAGCGGTATACAATGAGCAGTTCTTC. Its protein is CASSQDWEGLAVYNEQFF.

CDR3 amino acids: CASSPRNNQPQHF. CDR3 in DNA: TGTGCCAGCAGCCCTAGAAACAATCAGCCCCAGCATTTT. This chain links TRBV7-2 with TRBJ1-5; no reliable D call. Germline V gene lookup returns CDR1 SGHTA and CDR2 FQGNSA. The CDR3 spans 13 residues. Between the trimmed V and J ends, which lost 5 bases and 3 bases, there was a span of 8 bases.

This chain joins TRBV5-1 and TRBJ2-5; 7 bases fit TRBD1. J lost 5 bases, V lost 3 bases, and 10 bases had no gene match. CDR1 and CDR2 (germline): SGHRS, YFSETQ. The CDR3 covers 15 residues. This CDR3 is CASSSRLRGPETQYF. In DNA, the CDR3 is TGCGCCAGCAGCTCCCGCCTAAGGGGGCCGGAGACCCAGTACTTC. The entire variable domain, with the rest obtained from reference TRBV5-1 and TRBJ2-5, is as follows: KAGVTQTPRYLIKTRGQQVTLSCSPISGHRSVSWYQQTPGQGLQFLFEYFSETQRNKGNFPGRFSGRQFSNSRSEMNVSTLELGDSALYLCASSSRLRGPETQYFGPGTRLLVL.

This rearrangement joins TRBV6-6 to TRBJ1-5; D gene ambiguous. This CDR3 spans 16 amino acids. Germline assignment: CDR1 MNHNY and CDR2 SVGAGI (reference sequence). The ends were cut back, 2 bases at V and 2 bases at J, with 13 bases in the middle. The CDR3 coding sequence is TGTGCCAGCAGTTACCCAGACCCGAACGGCAATCAGCCCCAGCATTTT. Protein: CASSYPDPNGNQPQHF.

The CDR3 nucleotides are TGTGCCAGCCCCGGGGACAGGGCTTATGAGCAGTTCTTC. Protein sequence: CASPGDRAYEQFF. This chain uses TRBV21-1 with TRBJ2-1; TRBD1, as called in the table, went unchecked against the DNA. TRBV21-1 is an annotated pseudogene. The CDR3 is 13 amino acids.

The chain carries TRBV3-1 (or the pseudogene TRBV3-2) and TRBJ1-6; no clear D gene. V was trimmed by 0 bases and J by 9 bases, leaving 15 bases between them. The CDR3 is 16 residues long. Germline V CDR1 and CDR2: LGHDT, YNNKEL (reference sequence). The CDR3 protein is CASSQDAAGRSSPLHF. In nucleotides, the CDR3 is TGTGCCAGCAGCCAAGATGCAGCCGGCAGAAGTTCACCCCTCCACTTT.

The CDR3 sequence is CATENSGGAPDTQYF. The DNA for the CDR3 is TGTGCCACCGAGAATAGCGGGGGGGCCCCAGATACGCAGTATTTT. V usage is TRBV24-1 and J usage is TRBJ2-3, with 11 nucleotides matching TRBD2. The CDR3 covers 15 residues. V shed 9 bases, J shed 4 bases, and the junction held 8 bases outside the gene matches. Germline CDR1 is KGHDR and CDR2 is SFDVKD.

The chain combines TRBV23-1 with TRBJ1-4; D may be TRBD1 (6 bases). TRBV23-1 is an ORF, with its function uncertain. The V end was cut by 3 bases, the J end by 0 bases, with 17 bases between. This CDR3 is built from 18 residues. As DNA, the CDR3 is TGCGCCAGCAGTCACCTACAGGGTACGTTTGCAACTAATGAAAAACTGTTTTTT. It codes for CASSHLQGTFATNEKLFF.

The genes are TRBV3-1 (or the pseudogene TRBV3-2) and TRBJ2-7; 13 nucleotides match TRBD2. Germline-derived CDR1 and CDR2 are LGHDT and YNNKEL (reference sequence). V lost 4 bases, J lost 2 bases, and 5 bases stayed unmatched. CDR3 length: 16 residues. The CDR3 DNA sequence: TGTGCCAGCAGCCCCAGACTAGCGGGAGGTCCCTACGAGCAGTACTTC. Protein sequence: CASSPRLAGGPYEQYF.

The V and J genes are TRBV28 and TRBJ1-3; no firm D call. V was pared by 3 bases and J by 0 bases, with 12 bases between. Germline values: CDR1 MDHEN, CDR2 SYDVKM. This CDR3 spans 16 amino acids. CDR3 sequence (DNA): TGTGCCAGCAGTTTGGTCGGGGTAAGCTCTGGAAACACCATATATTTT. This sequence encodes CASSLVGVSSGNTIYF.

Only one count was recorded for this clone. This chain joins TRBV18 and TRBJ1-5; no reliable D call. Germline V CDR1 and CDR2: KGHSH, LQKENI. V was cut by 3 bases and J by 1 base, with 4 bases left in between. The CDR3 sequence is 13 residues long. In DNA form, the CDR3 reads TGTGCCAGCTCACCGGGGAGCAATCAGCCCCAGCATTTT. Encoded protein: CASSPGSNQPQHF. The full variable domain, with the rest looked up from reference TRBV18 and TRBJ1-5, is NAGVMQNPRHLVRRRGQEARLRCSPMKGHSHVYWYRQLPEEGLKFMVYLQKENIIDESGMPKERFSAEFPKEGPSILRIQQVVRGDSAAYFCASSPGSNQPQHFGDGTRLSIL.

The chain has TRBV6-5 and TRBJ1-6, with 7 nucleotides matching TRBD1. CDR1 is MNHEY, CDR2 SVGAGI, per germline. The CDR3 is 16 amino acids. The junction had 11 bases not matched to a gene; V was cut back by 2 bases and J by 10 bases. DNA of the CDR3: TGTGCCAGCAGTTACGGGTCCGGAGGGGGCAGGTCACCCCTCCACTTT. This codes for CASSYGSGGGRSPLHF.

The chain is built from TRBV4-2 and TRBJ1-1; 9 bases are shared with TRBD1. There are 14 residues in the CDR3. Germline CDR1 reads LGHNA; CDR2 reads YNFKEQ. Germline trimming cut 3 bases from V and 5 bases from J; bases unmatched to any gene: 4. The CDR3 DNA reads TGTGCCAGCAGCCAGGACAGGGGAGTAACTGAAGCTTTCTTT. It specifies CASSQDRGVTEAFF.

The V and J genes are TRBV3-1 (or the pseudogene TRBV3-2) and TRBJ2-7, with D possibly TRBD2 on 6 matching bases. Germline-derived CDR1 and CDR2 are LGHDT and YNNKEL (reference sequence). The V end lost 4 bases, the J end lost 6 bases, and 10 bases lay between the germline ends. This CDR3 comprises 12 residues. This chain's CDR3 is CASSPTTSEQYF. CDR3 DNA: TGTGCCAGCAGCCCGACGACTAGCGAGCAGTACTTC.

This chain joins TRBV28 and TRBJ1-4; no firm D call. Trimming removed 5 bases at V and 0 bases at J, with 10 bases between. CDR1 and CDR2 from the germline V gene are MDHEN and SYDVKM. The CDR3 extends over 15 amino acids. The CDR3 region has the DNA TGTGCCAGCAGTCCCCCTTGGTCAACTAATGAAAAACTGTTTTTT. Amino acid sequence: CASSPPWSTNEKLFF.

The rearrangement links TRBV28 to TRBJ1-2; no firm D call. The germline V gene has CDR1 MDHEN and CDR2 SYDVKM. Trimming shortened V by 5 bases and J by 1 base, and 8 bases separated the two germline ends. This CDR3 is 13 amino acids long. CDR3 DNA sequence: TGTGCCAGCAGTCCCGCGGGTAACTATGGCTACACCTTC. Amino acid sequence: CASSPAGNYGYTF.

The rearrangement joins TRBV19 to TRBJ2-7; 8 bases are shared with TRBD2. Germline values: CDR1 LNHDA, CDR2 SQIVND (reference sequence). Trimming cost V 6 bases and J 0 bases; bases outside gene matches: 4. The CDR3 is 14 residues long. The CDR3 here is CASRLSGTSYEQYF. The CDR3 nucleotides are TGTGCCAGTAGGCTTAGCGGGACCTCCTACGAGCAGTACTTC. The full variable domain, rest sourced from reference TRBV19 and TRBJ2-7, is DGGITQSPKYLFRKEGQNVTLSCEQNLNHDAMYWYRQDPGQGLRLIYYSQIVNDFQKGDIAEGYSVSREKKESFPLTVTSAQKNPTAFYLCASRLSGTSYEQYFGPGTRLTVT.

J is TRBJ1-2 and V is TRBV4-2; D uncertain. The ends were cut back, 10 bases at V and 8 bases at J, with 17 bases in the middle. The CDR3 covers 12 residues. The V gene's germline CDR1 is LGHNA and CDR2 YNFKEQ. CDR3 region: CATSQEGGGYTF. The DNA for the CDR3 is TGTGCCACCTCCCAGGAAGGCGGCGGCTACACCTTC.